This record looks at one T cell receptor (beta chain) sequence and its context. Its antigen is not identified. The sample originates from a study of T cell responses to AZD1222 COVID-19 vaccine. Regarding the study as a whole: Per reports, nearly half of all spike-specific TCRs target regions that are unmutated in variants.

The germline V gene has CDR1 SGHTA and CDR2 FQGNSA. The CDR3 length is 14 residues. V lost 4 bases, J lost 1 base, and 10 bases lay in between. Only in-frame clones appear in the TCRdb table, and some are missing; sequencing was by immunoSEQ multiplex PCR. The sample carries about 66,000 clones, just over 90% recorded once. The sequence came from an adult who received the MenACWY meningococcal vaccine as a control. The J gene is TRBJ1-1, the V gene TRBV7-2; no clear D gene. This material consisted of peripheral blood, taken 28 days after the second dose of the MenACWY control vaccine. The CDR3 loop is CASSSQAGNTEAFF. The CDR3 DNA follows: TGTGCCAGCAGCTCCCAAGCCGGGAACACTGAAGCTTTCTTT.